This section outlines one T cell receptor beta chain sequence together with its context. Here immunoSEQ multiplex PCR was the method, and the copy in TCRdb shows in-frame clones only, minus some. The sample contains approximately 88,000 clones, approximately 94% of which appear only once. This record belongs to a study of technical replicates of blood from a few donors. CDR3 length equals 16 residues. Trimming cost V 0 bases and J 0 bases, with 7 bases left between them. Germline V gene sequence: CDR1 SGHRS, CDR2 YFSETQ. The sequence derives from a human donor in good health. The sequenced material came from T cells isolated from PBMCs. The V and J genes are TRBV5-1 and TRBJ1-6; no reliable D call. CDR3 nucleotides: TGCGCCAGCAGCTTGGGACTTAGCTCCTATAATTCACCCCTCCACTTT. It codes for CASSLGLSSYNSPLHF. The full variable domain, its missing parts supplied by reference TRBV5-1 and TRBJ1-6, is KAGVTQTPRYLIKTRGQQVTLSCSPISGHRSVSWYQQTPGQGLQFLFEYFSETQRNKGNFPGRFSGRQFSNSRSEMNVSTLELGDSALYLCASSLGLSSYNSPLHFGNGTRLTVT.